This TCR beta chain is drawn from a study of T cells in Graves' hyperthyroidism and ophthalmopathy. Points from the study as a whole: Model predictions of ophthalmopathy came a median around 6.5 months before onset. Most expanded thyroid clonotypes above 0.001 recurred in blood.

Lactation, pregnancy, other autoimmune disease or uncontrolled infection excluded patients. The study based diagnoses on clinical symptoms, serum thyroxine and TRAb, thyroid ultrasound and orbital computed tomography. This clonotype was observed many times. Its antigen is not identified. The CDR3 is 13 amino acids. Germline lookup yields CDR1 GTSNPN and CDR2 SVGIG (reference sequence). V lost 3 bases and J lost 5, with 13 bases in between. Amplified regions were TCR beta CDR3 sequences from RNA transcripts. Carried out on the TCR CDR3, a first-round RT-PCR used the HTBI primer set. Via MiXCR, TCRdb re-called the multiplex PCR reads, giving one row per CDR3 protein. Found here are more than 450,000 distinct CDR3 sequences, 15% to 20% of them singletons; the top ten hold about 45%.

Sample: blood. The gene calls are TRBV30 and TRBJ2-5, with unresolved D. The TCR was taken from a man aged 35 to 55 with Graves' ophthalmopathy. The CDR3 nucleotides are TGTGCCTGGAGGAAGGTTGTTAAGGAGACCCAGTACTTC. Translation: CAWRKVVKETQYF.